This is a list of T cell receptor beta chains from one sample in a study of T cells in Graves' hyperthyroidism and ophthalmopathy. Each CDR3 protein gets one entry after TCRdb re-called the multiplex PCR reads with MiXCR. This table holds around 720,000 distinct CDR3 sequences, 35% found once. The specimen sequenced was blood. These TCRs come from a woman aged 35 to 49 with Graves' hyperthyroidism. Both conserved end residues are part of each CDR3. The D gene is left open where the match is weak. The size entry is marked missing in some rows and otherwise reads once, few, many or a size class.

>TRBV20-1|-|TRBD1|TRBJ1-1
CSARVLIPGQPPKNTEAFF
TGCAGTGCTAGAGTCCTAATTCCGGGACAGCCTCCGAAGAACACTGAAGCTTTCTTT
>TRBV6-6|-|-|TRBJ1-6
CASSTAFQGSLHF
TGTGCCAGCAGTACCGCTTTTCAGGGGTCTCTCCACTTT
>TRBV12-3/TRBV12-4|few|-|TRBJ1-2
CASSLVVSLIQGNGYTF
TGTGCCAGCAGTTTAGTCGTTTCCTTGATCCAGGGGAATGGCTACACCTTC
>TRBV5-6|many|-|TRBJ2-5
CASSPAGGGETQYF
TGTGCCAGCAGCCCAGCTGGGGGAGGAGAGACCCAGTACTTC
>TRBV2|-|TRBD1|TRBJ1-2
CASSLPGGYGGYTF
TGTGCCAGCAGTTTACCAGGGGGCTACGGTGGCTACACCTTC
>TRBV29-1|-|TRBD1|TRBJ1-2
CSSPRTGGGGGYTF
TGCAGCAGTCCCCGGACAGGGGGAGGTGGTGGCTACACCTTC
>TRBV2|many|-|TRBJ1-1
CANGRDLVNTEAFF
TGTGCCAATGGCAGGGACCTGGTGAACACTGAAGCTTTCTTT
>TRBV20-1|many|-|TRBJ2-6
CSASTSGAAGANVLTF
TGCAGTGCTAGTACGTCTGGGGCAGCTGGGGCCAACGTCCTGACTTTC
>TRBV6-5|-|-|TRBJ1-4
CASGEGSKEKLFF
TGTGCCAGCGGGGAGGGCTCCAAGGAAAAACTGTTTTTT
>TRBV5-4|-|-|TRBJ1-2
CASSLAGSANYGYTF
TGTGCCAGCAGCTTGGCGGGATCGGCTAACTATGGCTACACCTTC
>TRBV7-9|many|-|TRBJ1-1
CASSLPLEGNTEAFF
TGTGCCAGCAGCTTACCCCTTGAAGGGAACACTGAAGCTTTCTTT
>TRBV7-2|many|-|TRBJ1-1
CASSLARQNTEAFF
TGTGCCAGCAGCTTAGCCCGACAAAACACTGAAGCTTTCTTT
>TRBV5-6|few|-|TRBJ1-1
CASSLTGILLNTEAFF
TGTGCCAGCAGCCTAACAGGGATTTTGTTGAACACTGAAGCTTTCTTT
>TRBV4-1|few|-|TRBJ2-5
CASSQGDGLLETQYF
TGCGCCAGCAGCCAAGGCGACGGCCTCCTAGAGACCCAGTACTTC
>TRBV7-6|many|-|TRBJ2-5
CASSLGQEAGETQYF
TGTGCCAGCAGCTTAGGTCAGGAGGCCGGGGAGACCCAGTACTTC
>TRBV3-1|-|-|TRBJ1-1
CASSQDRGGRNTEAFF
TGTGCCAGCAGCCAAGATAGAGGAGGGCGGAACACTGAAGCTTTCTTT
>TRBV24-1|many|TRBD1|TRBJ1-2
CATSDRDPGPGQFYGYTF
TGTGCCACCAGTGATAGAGACCCAGGGCCGGGACAGTTTTATGGCTACACCTTC
>TRBV10-2|-|-|TRBJ1-2
CASTGRANNYGYTF
TGTGCCAGCACCGGCAGGGCGAACAACTATGGCTACACCTTC
>TRBV7-9|-|-|TRBJ2-7
CASSWPTAPHSESSYEQYF
TGTGCCAGCAGCTGGCCGACAGCCCCTCATAGCGAAAGCTCCTACGAGCAGTACTTC
>TRBV4-3|-|TRBD2|TRBJ2-7
CASSQDLAGTSYEQYF
TGCGCCAGCAGCCAAGATCTAGCGGGGACTTCCTACGAGCAGTACTTC
>TRBV28|few|-|TRBJ1-6
CASTDIGSGNSPLHF
TGTGCCAGCACCGATATAGGGTCGGGCAATTCACCCCTCCACTTT
>TRBV12-5|few|TRBD1|TRBJ1-1
CASGLRQGGGPEAFF
TGTGCTAGTGGTTTAAGACAGGGAGGTGGGCCTGAAGCTTTCTTT
>TRBV7-9|-|-|TRBJ2-7
CASSDRDTAYEQYF
TGTGCCAGCAGCGACCGGGACACAGCCTACGAGCAGTACTTC
>TRBV7-9|few|TRBD1|TRBJ2-5
CASSRRTGGGVETQYF
TGTGCCAGCAGCCGGCGGACAGGGGGGGGAGTGGAGACCCAGTACTTC
>TRBV15|-|-|TRBJ2-7
CATSRDGGYEQYF
TGTGCCACCAGCAGAGATGGTGGTTACGAGCAGTACTTC
>TRBV4-1|-|TRBD1|TRBJ1-5
CASSQPGQGIKPQHF
TGCGCCAGCAGCCAACCGGGACAGGGTATTAAGCCCCAGCATTTT
>TRBV12-3/TRBV12-4|few|-|TRBJ1-5
CASSLRGGIFQPQHF
TGTGCCAGCAGTTTGAGAGGGGGAATTTTTCAGCCCCAGCATTTT